This TCR beta chain came from a study of blood T cell repertoires in COVID-19. Study overall: T cells, B-cell-depleted T cells, or PBMCs supplied cDNA or gDNA.

Authors' processing steps: Reference gene primer amplification yielded estimated nucleated cell counts. Libraries were prepared by immunoSEQ multiplex PCR; TCRdb keeps only in-frame clonotypes and omits some of them. V, J and clone size derive from that table, while D and trimming were established from the DNA sequence. This sample has around 140,000 clones, with approximately 88% found just once. The CDR3 is 16 amino acids. J gave up 8 bases and V 1 base, and 7 bases lay outside the gene matches. The germline CDR1 and CDR2 sequences are SGHTA and FQGNSA. Sequencing used peripheral blood. This TCR was recovered from a man between 45 and 60 years old with acute or convalescent COVID-19. The V call is TRBV7-2, the J call TRBJ2-1; 11 bases agree with TRBD2. The DNA for the CDR3 is TGTGCCAGCAGCTTAGGGGGTAGCGGGAGGGAGGATGAGCAGTTCTTC. Its protein product is CASSLGGSGREDEQFF.